This TCR beta chain was profiled in a study of blood T cell repertoires in COVID-19. Germline CDR1 is MDHEN and CDR2 is SYDVKM. This CDR3 is 15 amino acids long. Trimming cost V 4 bases and J 0 bases; bases outside gene matches: 5. Only in-frame clones appear in the TCRdb table, and some are missing; sequencing was by immunoSEQ multiplex PCR. The sample consists of under 150,000 clones, roughly 84% of them appearing once. The receptor comes from a woman aged 55-75 years with acute or convalescent COVID-19. The V call is TRBV28, the J call TRBJ1-1; the match to TRBD1 covers 7 bases. The specimen was peripheral blood. The CDR3 is CASSSTGTVNTEAFF. The DNA of the CDR3 is TGTGCCAGCAGTTCCACCGGGACAGTGAACACTGAAGCTTTCTTT.